This TCR beta chain was captured in a study of CD8+ T cells in alopecia areata. Study overall: Treated patients were dosed with oral tofacitinib, taking 5 to 10 mg twice daily. Study findings and constraints: There were also resident alphabeta T cells of normal skin sequenced in scalp samples. Scalp clonality and expanded CD8+ clones among the top 100 showed significant decreases with tofacitinib.

The CDR3 has 14 amino acids. Trimming shortened V by 3 bases and J by 4 bases, and 13 bases separated the two germline ends. Germline-derived CDR1 and CDR2 are SGHAT and FQNNGV. The authors extracted RNA and reverse transcribed it into cDNA as the sequencing template. Profiling relied on immunoSEQ multiplex PCR, and the TCRdb table lists in-frame clones only, not all of them. The data contain more than 150,000 clones, approximately 51% of them singletons. Treatment of the sample: oral pan-JAK inhibitor, 5-10 mg twice daily. Isolation of CD4+ and CD8+ T cells from PBMCs was achieved by sorting. This clone was counted a few times. The antigen remains unidentified.

The rearrangement uses TRBV11-2 and TRBJ2-7; D may be TRBD1 (6 bases). This clonotype was sampled from a human donor with alopecia areata. The specimen was CD8+ T cells sorted from blood, collected around week 54, from a patient treated with tofacitinib. Here the CDR3 reads CASSFGKGEYEQYF. DNA for the CDR3: TGTGCCAGCAGCTTTGGAAAGGGGGAGTACGAGCAGTACTTC.